This T cell receptor beta chain was sequenced during a study of blood T cell repertoires in COVID-19. On the study more broadly: Italy, Spain and the United States were the sources of the convalescent and acute COVID-19 samples. PBMCs, B-cell-depleted T cells, or T cells provided the cDNA or gDNA that made up the material.

The V end was cut by 0 bases, the J end by 4 bases, with 13 bases between. The CDR3 covers 15 residues. Germline V gene sequence: CDR1 LNHNV, CDR2 YYDKDF (reference sequence). The authors' processing: Estimation of nucleated cell counts relied on the amplification of reference gene primers. The repertoire was sequenced with immunoSEQ multiplex PCR; TCRdb's copy has only in-frame clones and lacks some. Clonal size and the V and J genes are those of that table, whereas D and trimming came from the DNA. This repertoire shows some 300,000 clones, around 90% found once; its top ten account for over 1%. The sample holds one count of this clone. At the DNA level, this CDR3 is encoded by other sequences in the same sample as well.

The sample consisted of peripheral blood. This TCR was sampled from a man aged 70 or older with acute or convalescent COVID-19. V is TRBV15 and J is TRBJ2-7; D might be TRBD1 (6 bases). For the CDR3, the DNA is TGTGCCACCAGCAGAGATCTGGGCAGGGGATACGAGCAGTACTTC. Encoded protein: CATSRDLGRGYEQYF.